The next 27 T cell receptor beta chains were all read from a single sample in a study of CD8+CD57+ T cells in acquired aplastic anemia. The template used for profiling TCR beta VDJ and CDR3 was genomic DNA. TCRdb reprocessed the reads via MiXCR and lists one record per CDR3 protein. The repertoire has over 150,000 distinct CDR3 sequences, 50% to 55% of them found once; the top ten carry approximately 15%. Sequencing was performed on sorted CD4+, CD8+, or CD8+CD57+ T cells (not recorded which) from PBMCs. These receptors originate from a human donor in good health, serving as a control.

This sequence joins TRBV28 and TRBJ2-7, with 12 bases matching TRBD1. There are 18 residues in the CDR3. The V segment lost 3 bases and the J segment 4 bases; nucleotides outside the gene matches: 13. Germline CDR1 reads MDHEN; CDR2 reads SYDVKM. In DNA, the CDR3 is TGTGCCAGCAGTTTCTGGGATGGGGACAGGGGGCGCGTATACGAGCAGTACTTC. Translation gives CASSFWDGDRGRVYEQYF.

The gene calls are TRBV6-1 and TRBJ2-2, with D perhaps matching TRBD1 (6 bases). The germline V gene has CDR1 MNHNS and CDR2 SASEGT. The V end lost 6 bases, the J end lost 5 bases, and 10 bases lay between the germline ends. This CDR3 has 13 amino acids. In DNA form, the CDR3 reads TGTGCCAGCAGGGCAACAGGGACCGGGGAGCTGTTTTTT. Amino acids: CASRATGTGELFF.

This clonotype has just a few counts. V gene TRBV24-1 combines with J gene TRBJ2-5; D gene unclear. The ends were cut back, 12 bases at V and 4 bases at J, with 14 bases in the middle. This CDR3 comprises 12 residues. Germline CDR1 reads KGHDR; CDR2 reads SFDVKD. The CDR3 nucleotides read TGTGCCTCCTCTGACCAGTCAGAGACCCAGTACTTC. Protein sequence: CASSDQSETQYF.

This clonotype was detected many times. This chain uses TRBV24-1 with TRBJ2-1; TRBD1 matches at 8 bases. Germline CDR1 is KGHDR and CDR2 is SFDVKD. Germline trimming cut 10 bases from V and 0 bases from J; bases unmatched to any gene: 4. This CDR3 has 14 amino acids. The CDR3 DNA is TGTGCCACTTCCGACAGGGGCTCCTACAATGAGCAGTTCTTC. The encoded protein is CATSDRGSYNEQFF.

This clonotype was seen repeatedly, ten times or more. The chain carries TRBV5-1 and TRBJ2-1, with D perhaps matching TRBD2 (6 bases). V dropped 3 bases and J dropped 9 bases, with 13 bases sitting between them. Germline V gene data show CDR1 as SGHRS and CDR2 as YFSETQ. The length of the CDR3 is 13 residues. The CDR3 region is CASSSGFGGEQFF. CDR3 sequence (DNA): TGCGCCAGCAGCTCTGGGTTCGGGGGTGAGCAGTTCTTC.

V usage is TRBV29-1 and J usage is TRBJ2-1; the match to TRBD1 covers 8 bases. The length of the CDR3 is 15 residues. Unmatched junction bases numbered 9, after V lost 8 bases and J lost 0 bases. CDR1 SQVTM and CDR2 ANQGSEA come from the germline V gene. The CDR3 bases are TGCAGCTTCTGGACAGGGTGGAGCTCCTACAATGAGCAGTTCTTC. As protein: CSFWTGWSSYNEQFF.

The chain carries TRBV7-2 and TRBJ2-7, with D possibly being TRBD1 (6 bases). This CDR3 is built from 15 residues. CDR1 SGHTA and CDR2 FQGNSA come from the germline V gene. V lost 4 bases and J lost 5, with 18 bases in between. CDR3 sequence (DNA): TGTGCCAGCAGCTCCCCTCCCCGGGACAACCACGAGCAGTACTTC. It codes for CASSSPPRDNHEQYF.

This clonotype was seen at least ten times. V gene TRBV11-2 combines with J gene TRBJ1-2; D not resolved. The CDR3 runs to 13 residues. The V gene lost 5 bases and the J gene lost 0 bases, with 7 bases spanning the gap. Germline assignment: CDR1 SGHAT and CDR2 FQNNGV. The CDR3 sequence is CASSLQPNYGYTF. CDR3 sequence (DNA): TGTGCCAGCAGCCTGCAACCTAACTATGGCTACACCTTC. Looking up the rest from reference TRBV11-2 and TRBJ1-2 gives the full variable domain: EAGVAQSPRYKIIEKRQSVAFWCNPISGHATLYWYQQILGQGPKLLIQFQNNGVVDDSQLPKDRFSAERLKGVDSTLKIQPAKLEDSAVYLCASSLQPNYGYTFGSGTRLTVV.

The rearrangement uses TRBV9 and TRBJ2-3; 9 positions agree with TRBD2. In germline, CDR1 is SGDLS, CDR2 YYNGEE. The CDR3 is 16 amino acids. V shed 1 base and J 2 bases; nucleotides not matched to a gene: 5. The CDR3 sequence is CASSVRAGGYTDTQYF. The CDR3 nucleotides are TGTGCCAGCAGCGTAAGAGCGGGGGGATACACAGATACGCAGTATTTT.

Ten or more counts support this clonotype. V is TRBV6-5 and J is TRBJ2-5; D possibly uses TRBD1 or TRBD2 (6 bases each). From germline, CDR1 is MNHEY and CDR2 SVGAGI. This CDR3 contains 15 residues. V was cut by 0 bases and J by 5 bases, with 13 bases left in between. The CDR3 region has the DNA TGTGCCAGCAGTTACTCTCCGGGGGCAAGGGAGACCCAGTACTTC. It specifies CASSYSPGARETQYF.

This clonotype has more than one count but fewer than ten. In DNA, the CDR3 is TGTGCCACCAGTGATTCCGGGACAGGGGGCGGAGAGACCCAGTACTTC. As protein: CATSDSGTGGGETQYF. The V call is TRBV24-1, the J call TRBJ2-5; TRBD1 agrees at 12 bases. Trimming at V came to 2 bases and at J to 4 bases, leaving 4 bases not matched to a gene. From germline, CDR1 is KGHDR and CDR2 SFDVKD. The CDR3 is made up of 16 amino acids.

The genes are TRBV20-1 and TRBJ2-2; D is perhaps TRBD1 (5 bases). The ends were cut back, 7 bases at V and 3 bases at J, with 15 bases in the middle. CDR3 length: 14 amino acids. CDR1 is DFQATT and CDR2 is SNEGSKA in the germline V gene (reference sequence). The CDR3 region has the DNA TGCAGTGTCAAAAGGCAGGGCGACACCGGGGAGCTGTTTTTT. Translation gives CSVKRQGDTGELFF.

V usage is TRBV19 and J usage is TRBJ1-2; D may be TRBD1 (6 bases). The germline V gene has CDR1 LNHDA and CDR2 SQIVND (reference sequence). The CDR3 runs to 14 residues. The V and J ends lost 11 bases and 0 bases respectively, with 16 bases between them. CDR3 sequence (DNA): TGTGCCGGGCGACAGGTGGGAACTAACTATGGCTACACCTTC. Its protein is CAGRQVGTNYGYTF.

This chain connects TRBV20-1 to TRBJ1-6, with a weak D call TRBD1 (5 bases). Trimming took off 6 bases at V and 5 bases at J, with 17 bases between the two ends. This CDR3 region has 15 residues. From germline, CDR1 is DFQATT and CDR2 SNEGSKA (reference sequence). The CDR3: CSAPRRGVNNSPLHF. CDR3 coding DNA: TGCAGTGCCCCTCGGAGGGGAGTAAATAATTCACCCCTCCACTTT.

The sample holds many counts of this clonotype. This chain links TRBV14 with TRBJ2-1; 13 bases fit TRBD2. From germline, CDR1 is SGHDN and CDR2 FVKESK. The CDR3 contains 19 residues. Losses at the gene ends were 2 bases for V and 5 bases for J; bases not matched to a gene: 12. The CDR3 loop reads CASSQRNPGLAGANNEQFF. CDR3 nucleotides: TGTGCCAGCAGCCAAAGGAACCCCGGACTAGCGGGGGCTAACAATGAGCAGTTCTTC.

The chain has TRBV10-1 and TRBJ2-2; 8 nucleotides agree with TRBD1. V was clipped by 5 bases and J by 0 bases; unmatched bases: 20. The CDR3 extends over 21 amino acids. Germline V gene lookup returns CDR1 WNHNN and CDR2 SYGVQD (reference sequence). Here the CDR3 DNA reads TGCGCCAGCAGTACGGACCAAGGCCGGGACAGGAAGAAAGCGAACACCGGGGAGCTGTTTTTT. The encoded protein is CASSTDQGRDRKKANTGELFF.

This clonotype was counted at least ten times. The chain couples TRBV6-2 or TRBV6-3 to TRBJ1-2; TRBD1 is a possible D gene (6 bases). The V gene lost 5 bases and the J gene lost 11 bases, with 15 bases spanning the gap. The length of the CDR3 is 12 residues. In germline, CDR1 is MNHEY, CDR2 SVGEGT. DNA of the CDR3: TGTGCCAGCAGTGACAGGCCCCTGCGTTACACCTTC. Amino acid sequence: CASSDRPLRYTF.

This clonotype was seen a single time. The chain has TRBV29-1 and TRBJ1-1; D gene uncertain. The CDR3 contains 16 residues. The ends were cut back, 4 bases at V and 0 bases at J, with 18 bases in the middle. Germline V gene lookup returns CDR1 SQVTM and CDR2 ANQGSEA. The CDR3 sequence is CSVVRYGRAMNTEAFF. The CDR3 nucleotides are TGCAGCGTTGTACGTTACGGCAGAGCAATGAACACTGAAGCTTTCTTT.

In its sample, this clonotype was seen many times. V and J are TRBV12-3 or TRBV12-4 and TRBJ2-2; weak D call: TRBD2 (6 bases). CDR3 length: 16 residues. The V gene lost 8 bases and the J gene lost 0 bases, with 16 bases spanning the gap. CDR3 loop: CASRSGVQANTGELFF. The CDR3 DNA is TGTGCCAGCCGGTCGGGGGTCCAGGCGAACACCGGGGAGCTGTTTTTT.

This chain links TRBV29-1 with TRBJ2-7, with D possibly being TRBD1 (6 bases). The CDR3 is 13 residues long. V lost 6 bases and J 1 base, leaving 13 bases between the germline ends. The V gene's germline CDR1 is SQVTM and CDR2 ANQGSEA. The CDR3 DNA follows: TGCAGCGTCACGGACAGAGAATCCTACGAGCAGTACTTC. It translates to CSVTDRESYEQYF.

There are many counts of this clonotype. Here the CDR3 reads CASSYTRDQPQHF. CDR3 bases: TGTGCCAGCAGTTATACCAGGGACCAGCCCCAGCATTTT. The rearrangement links TRBV6-6 to TRBJ1-5, with TRBD1 as a possible D gene (5 bases). Trimming cost V 3 bases and J 7 bases, with 10 bases left between them. Germline CDR1 is MNHNY and CDR2 is SVGAGI (reference sequence). The CDR3 totals 13 residues.

The chain joins TRBV10-1 to TRBJ2-7, with 14 bases aligning to TRBD2. Germline loops: CDR1 WNHNN, CDR2 SYGVQD (reference sequence). V lost 3 bases and J lost 6; bases outside the gene matches: 4. This CDR3 region has 15 residues. CDR3: CASSDRGLAGGEQYF. The CDR3 region has the DNA TGCGCCAGCAGTGACCGCGGACTAGCGGGAGGCGAGCAGTACTTC.

The sample holds many counts of this clonotype. The CDR3 DNA reads TGCAGTGCTAGACCTTCTAGCGGGGGCACAGATACGCAGTATTTT. This translates into CSARPSSGGTDTQYF. The chain couples TRBV20-1 to TRBJ2-3; 9 bases line up with TRBD2. The CDR3 length is 15 residues. Germline CDR1 is DFQATT and CDR2 is SNEGSKA (reference sequence). V lost 2 bases to trimming and J lost 1 base; unmatched junction nucleotides: 4.

Comments on this clonotype: No conserved phenylalanine or tryptophan ends this CDR3, so it is likely a read error. This sequence joins TRBV19 and TRBJ1-1; TRBD1 aligns across 7 bases. V lost 6 bases to trimming and J lost 6 bases; unmatched junction nucleotides: 10. Germline lookup yields CDR1 LNHDA and CDR2 SQIVND (reference sequence). This CDR3 is built from 14 residues. In DNA form, the CDR3 reads TGTGCCAGTAGACCGGGACAGCCGATCGCTGAAGCTTTCCTT. It encodes CASRPGQPIAEAFL.

There are a few counts of this clonotype. The CDR3 reads CASSPRGAGLGFGNTIYF. The CDR3 DNA sequence: TGTGCCAGCAGCCCCCGGGGGGCAGGGCTAGGATTTGGAAACACCATATATTTT. V is TRBV7-2 and J is TRBJ1-3; possibly TRBD1 for D (6 bases). Germline lookup yields CDR1 SGHTA and CDR2 FQGNSA. This CDR3 is built from 18 residues. Trimming took off 5 bases at V and 3 bases at J, with 23 bases between the two ends.

V gene TRBV7-2 combines with J gene TRBJ1-2; D call uncertain. The CDR3 is 15 amino acids. The V end was cut by 1 base, the J end by 0 bases, with 9 bases between. Germline assignment: CDR1 SGHTA and CDR2 FQGNSA. The CDR3 reads CASSLDPYANYGYTF. CDR3 sequence (DNA): TGTGCCAGCAGCTTAGATCCGTACGCTAACTATGGCTACACCTTC.

This clonotype was detected many times. The chain employs TRBV4-3 and TRBJ1-6; D is unresolved. V was trimmed by 0 bases and J by 0 bases, leaving 12 bases between them. The germline V gene has CDR1 LGHNA and CDR2 YSLEER. The CDR3 consists of 18 residues. The CDR3: CASSQDRRKGSYNSPLHF. The CDR3 DNA sequence: TGCGCCAGCAGCCAAGACCGTCGGAAGGGCTCCTATAATTCACCCCTCCACTTT.